One sample yielded the 6 T cell receptor beta chains listed below, sequenced in a study of Graves' ophthalmopathy and Graves' hyperthyroidism. As the template, RNA transcripts were used to amplify TCR beta CDR3 regions. HTBI primers were used in a first-round RT-PCR, which preceded a second-round multiplex PCR. TCRdb re-analysed the multiplex PCR reads in MiXCR, keeping a single row per CDR3 protein. The sample contains about 220,000 distinct CDR3 sequences, 20% to 25% of which appear only once. Sequenced sample: peripheral blood. These TCRs come from a woman in her forties or fifties with Graves' ophthalmopathy.

This clonotype has a count of ten or more. This may be a read error, as it is one base from a much larger clone. This rearrangement joins TRBV20-1 to TRBJ1-2; D unclear. V gave up 0 bases and J gave up 10 bases, with 15 bases separating them. This CDR3 contains 13 residues. Germline CDR1 reads DFQATT; CDR2 reads SNEGSKA (reference sequence). CDR3: CSARDGPRADYTF. For the CDR3, the DNA is TGCAGTGCTAGAGACGGGCCCAGAGCTGACTACACCTTC.

A few counts support this clonotype. The chain combines TRBV20-1 with TRBJ2-1; 9 bases align to TRBD2. Germline CDR1 reads DFQATT; CDR2 reads SNEGSKA (reference sequence). The V gene end was trimmed by 0 bases and the J gene end by 2 bases; junction bases not matched to a gene: 8. CDR3 length equals 17 residues. The CDR3 spells CSARDGHSGSTYNEQFF. The CDR3 coding sequence is TGCAGTGCTAGAGACGGCCATAGCGGGAGTACCTACAATGAGCAGTTCTTC.

This clonotype was counted many times. The chain links TRBV19 to TRBJ1-5; D is ambiguous. The V end was cut by 7 bases, the J end by 0 bases, with 10 bases between. The length of the CDR3 is 14 residues. Per germline, CDR1 LNHDA and CDR2 SQIVND (reference sequence). Here the CDR3 DNA reads TGTGCCAGTACCCTGGGGTATAGCAATCAGCCCCAGCATTTT. Translation: CASTLGYSNQPQHF.

The table lists this clonotype with many counts. V gene TRBV6-1 combines with J gene TRBJ2-5; D unresolved. Germline-derived CDR1 and CDR2 are MNHNS and SASEGT. Trimming removed 3 bases from V and 5 bases from J, with 10 bases in between. The CDR3 totals 13 residues. This CDR3 is CASSDQAPETQYF. The CDR3 nucleotides read TGTGCCAGCAGTGATCAGGCGCCGGAGACCCAGTACTTC.

This clonotype showed up just a few times. Its ends do not fully match the called genes, so a read error is possible. This rearrangement joins TRBV7-7 to TRBJ2-2; D uncertain. Germline CDR1 SSHAT, CDR2 FNYEAQ (reference sequence). The CDR3 consists of 16 residues. DNA of the CDR3: TGTGCTAGCAGCTTAGATACTCATCCGAACACCGGGGAGCTGTTTTTT. Residues: CASSLDTHPNTGELFF.

The sample holds many counts of this clonotype. The junction does not match germline at one end; this may be a read error. This rearrangement joins TRBV6-2 or TRBV6-3 to TRBJ2-7; D is unclear. The CDR3 is 13 residues long. CDR1 is MNHEY and CDR2 is SVGEGT in the germline V gene. The CDR3 nucleotides are TGTGCCAGCAGTTACCTTAGCTCCTACGGGCAGTACTTC. Amino acids: CASSYLSSYGQYF.